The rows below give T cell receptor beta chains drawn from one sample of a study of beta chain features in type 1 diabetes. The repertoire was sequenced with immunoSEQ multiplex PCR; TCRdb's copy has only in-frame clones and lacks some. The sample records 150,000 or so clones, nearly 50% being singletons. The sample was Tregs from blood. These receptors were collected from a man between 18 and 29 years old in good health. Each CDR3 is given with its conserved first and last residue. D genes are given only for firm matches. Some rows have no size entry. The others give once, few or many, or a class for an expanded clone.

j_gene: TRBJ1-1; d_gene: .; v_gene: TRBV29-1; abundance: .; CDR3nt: TGCAGCGTATCACAAGGGGACACTGAAGCTTTCTTT; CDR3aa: CSVSQGDTEAFF
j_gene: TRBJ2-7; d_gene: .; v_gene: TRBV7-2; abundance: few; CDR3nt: TGTGCCAGCAGCTTAGTACCAGCGCACGAGCAGTACTTC; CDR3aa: CASSLVPAHEQYF
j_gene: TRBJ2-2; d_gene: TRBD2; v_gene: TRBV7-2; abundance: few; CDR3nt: TGTGCCAGCAGCTTAGGGGGGACTAGCGGGAAGACCGGGGAGCTGTTTTTT; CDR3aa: CASSLGGTSGKTGELFF
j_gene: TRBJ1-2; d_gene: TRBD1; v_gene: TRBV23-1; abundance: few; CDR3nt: TGCGCCAGCAGTCACTGGGGGGGACAGGCGGAGAACTATGGCTACACCTTC; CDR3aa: CASSHWGGQAENYGYTF
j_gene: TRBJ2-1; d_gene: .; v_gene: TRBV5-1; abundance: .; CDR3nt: TGCGCCAGCAGCCCGGATGCAAAGGGGCTAGCGCCCGACAATGAGCAGTTCTTC; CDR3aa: CASSPDAKGLAPDNEQFF
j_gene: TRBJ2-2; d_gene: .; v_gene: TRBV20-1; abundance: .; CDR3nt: TGCAGAGCCCTCCAACCCGGGGAGCTGTTTTTT; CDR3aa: CRALQPGELFF
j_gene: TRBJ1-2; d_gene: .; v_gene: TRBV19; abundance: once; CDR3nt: TGTGCCAGTAGTGGCCGGGGGGACTATGGCTACACCTTC; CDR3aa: CASSGRGDYGYTF
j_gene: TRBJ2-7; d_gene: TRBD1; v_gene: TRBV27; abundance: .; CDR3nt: TGTGCCAGCAGTTTCTCGTCGGGCGGGACAGGGAGGTACGAGCAGTACTTC; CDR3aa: CASSFSSGGTGRYEQYF
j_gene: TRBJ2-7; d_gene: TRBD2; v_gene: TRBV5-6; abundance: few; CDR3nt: TGTGCCAGCAGCTGGACTAGCGGGGGGATCCTCCCCCACGAGCAGTACTTC; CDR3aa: CASSWTSGGILPHEQYF
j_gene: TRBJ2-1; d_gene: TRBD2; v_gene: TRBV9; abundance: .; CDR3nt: TGTGCCAGCAGCGTAGCTCTGTTCGGGGCGGGAGGGTATGATGAGCAGTTCTTC; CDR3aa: CASSVALFGAGGYDEQFF
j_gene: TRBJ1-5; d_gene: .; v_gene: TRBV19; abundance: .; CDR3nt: TGTGCCAGTAGTATCATGTCCGGGGTCAGAAATCAGCCCCAGCATTTT; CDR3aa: CASSIMSGVRNQPQHF
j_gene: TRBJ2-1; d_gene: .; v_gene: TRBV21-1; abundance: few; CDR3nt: TGTGCCAGCACCTTAGGGCCAGGGCGGACTGAGCAGTTCTTC; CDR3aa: CASTLGPGRTEQFF
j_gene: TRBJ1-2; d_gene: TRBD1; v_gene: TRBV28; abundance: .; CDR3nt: TGTGCCAGCAGTTTCGCAGGGGGCACTGGGGGCTACACCTTC; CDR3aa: CASSFAGGTGGYTF
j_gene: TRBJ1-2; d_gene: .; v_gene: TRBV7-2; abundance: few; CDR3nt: TGTGCCAGCAGCCGCGGGCAGGACTATGGCTACACCTTC; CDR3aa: CASSRGQDYGYTF
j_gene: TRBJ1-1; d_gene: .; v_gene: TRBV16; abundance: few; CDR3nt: TGTGCCAGCAGCCAATCGGGGGGGCCAGCTTTCTTT; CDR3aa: CASSQSGGPAFF
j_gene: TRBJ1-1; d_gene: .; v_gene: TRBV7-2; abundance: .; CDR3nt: TGTGCCAGCAGCTTACGAGATCGTGTTTTTAACACTGAAGCTTTCTTT; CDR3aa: CASSLRDRVFNTEAFF
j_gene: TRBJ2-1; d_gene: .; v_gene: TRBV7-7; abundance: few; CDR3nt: TGTGCCAGCAGCTTAGACCCGAGCTCCTACAATGAGCAGTTCTTC; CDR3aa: CASSLDPSSYNEQFF
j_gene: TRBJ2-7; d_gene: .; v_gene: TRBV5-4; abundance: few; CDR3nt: TGTGCCAGCAGCTTGGAACCGGGGAGCTACGAGCAGTACTTC; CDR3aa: CASSLEPGSYEQYF
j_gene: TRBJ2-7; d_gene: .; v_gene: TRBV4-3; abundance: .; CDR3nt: TGCGCCAGCAGCCAAGAACTACAGAGGGGGACCTACGAGCAGTACTTC; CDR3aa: CASSQELQRGTYEQYF
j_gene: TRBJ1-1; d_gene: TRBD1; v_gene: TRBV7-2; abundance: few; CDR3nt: TGTGCCAGCAGCTTCAGGGGACAGGGGAACACTGAAGCTTTCTTT; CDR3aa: CASSFRGQGNTEAFF
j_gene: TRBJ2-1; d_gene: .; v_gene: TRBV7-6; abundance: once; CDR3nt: TGTGCCAGCAGCTTAGTGGCAGGAAGATACAATGAGCAGTTCTTC; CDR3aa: CASSLVAGRYNEQFF
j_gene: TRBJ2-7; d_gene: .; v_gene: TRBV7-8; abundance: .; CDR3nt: TGTGCCAGCAGCTTAGTTCTCGGCTCCTACGAGCAGTACTTC; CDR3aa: CASSLVLGSYEQYF
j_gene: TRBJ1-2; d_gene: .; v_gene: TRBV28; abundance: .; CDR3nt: TGTGCCAGCAGTTACGGTAGCGGCTACACCTTC; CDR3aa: CASSYGSGYTF
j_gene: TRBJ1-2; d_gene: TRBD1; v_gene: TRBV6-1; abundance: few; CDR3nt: TGTGCCAGCATCTCCCCGGGACAGCGATCCGGCTACACCTTC; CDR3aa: CASISPGQRSGYTF
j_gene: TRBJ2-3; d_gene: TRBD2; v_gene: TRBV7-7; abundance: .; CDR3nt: TGTGCCAGCAGCTTAGGATCGGCGGGGGGGGCAGATACGCAGTATTTT; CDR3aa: CASSLGSAGGADTQYF
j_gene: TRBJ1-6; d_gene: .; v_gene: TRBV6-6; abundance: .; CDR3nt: TGTGCCAGCAGTTACTCGGGTGGACTCCTCCACTTT; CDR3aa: CASSYSGGLLHF
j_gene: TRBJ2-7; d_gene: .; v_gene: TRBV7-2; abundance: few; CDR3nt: TGTGCCAGCAGCTTAGAACGGTTGTCGACAGGCTACGAGCAGTACTTC; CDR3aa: CASSLERLSTGYEQYF
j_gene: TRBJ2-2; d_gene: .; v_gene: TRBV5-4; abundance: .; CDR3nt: TGTGCCAGCAGCTTGAATCGGGGTCCGAACACCGGGGAGCTGTTTTTT; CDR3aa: CASSLNRGPNTGELFF
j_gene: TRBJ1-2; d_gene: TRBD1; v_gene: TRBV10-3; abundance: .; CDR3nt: TGTGCCATCAGTTGGGACAGGGGGGAGGCTGGCTACACCTTC; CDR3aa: CAISWDRGEAGYTF
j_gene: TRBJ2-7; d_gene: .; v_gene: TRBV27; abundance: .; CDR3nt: TGTGCCAGCAGTTTGAAGGAGACCTCCTACGAGCAGTACTTC; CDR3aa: CASSLKETSYEQYF
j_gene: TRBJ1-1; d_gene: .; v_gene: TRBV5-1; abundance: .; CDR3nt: TGCGCCAGCAGCCTTGCTCAGGGTGGGAACACTGAAGCTTTCTTT; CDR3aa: CASSLAQGGNTEAFF
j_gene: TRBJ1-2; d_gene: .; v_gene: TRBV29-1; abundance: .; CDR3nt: TGCAGCGTTGAAGATCGATACGTTCGGGGCTACACCTTC; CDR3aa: CSVEDRYVRGYTF